This T cell receptor (beta chain) was recovered during a study of blood T cell repertoires in COVID-19. Across the study: Material from acute and convalescent COVID-19 was sourced from the United States, Italy and Spain. Nucleic acid was either cDNA or gDNA, and it came from T cells, B-cell-depleted T cells, or PBMCs.

V lost 7 bases, J lost 5 bases, and 17 bases lay in between. Per the germline V gene, CDR1 is WNHNN and CDR2 is SYGVQD (reference sequence). CDR3 length: 14 amino acids. Followed over time, Seattle patients had been enrolled while infection was active. Original data processing: Counts of nucleated cells, estimated from reference gene primer amplification, were obtained. The table came from immunoSEQ multiplex PCR; TCRdb's copy has only in-frame clones and leaves some out. The V and J calls and clone size were taken over from that table, and D and trimming were inferred from the DNA. In the table there are 300,000 to 350,000 clones, approximately 90% of which are singletons.

The clonotype comes from a woman aged 55-75 years with COVID-19, enrolled during active disease. The sample consisted of peripheral blood. V usage is TRBV10-1 and J usage is TRBJ1-1, with D possibly TRBD1 on 5 matching bases. CDR3: CASIAGLLSTEAFF. CDR3 in DNA: TGCGCCAGCATCGCGGGACTCCTATCTACTGAAGCTTTCTTT.